One T cell receptor (beta chain) is described in this entry. The antigen it binds to is not known. No much larger clone exists at a distance of one base, and base qualities are not known. CDR1 and CDR2 are read off the germline V gene as SGHTA and FQGTGA. V is clipped by 5 bases and J by 5 bases, and the sequence between their germline boundaries is 12 bases long. Its CDR3 holds 13 amino acids, cysteine through phenylalanine. This entry keeps only the CDR3 DNA: 39 bases, framed from base 1. This sample stems from a study of technical replicates of blood from several donors (dated by TCRdb to between 2016 and 2019). Receptor libraries were prepared by the immunoSEQ multiplex PCR assay. The source is immuneACCESS, and TCRdb retained only in-frame sequences with V and J called. Part of the clones is not carried over; for the studies checked, unresolved V genes explain less than half of this, and the remainder is unexplained. In this sample the table shows 50,000 to 70,000 clones, about 86% of which occur a single time. Over 4.5% of the sample is held by the ten biggest clonotypes.

The sample was PBMCs. This sequence was found in a human donor in good health. Some clones in this sample may be carry-over from other donors' samples. The chain employs TRBV7-3 and TRBJ1-2, with the D gene call left open. The CDR3 has the sequence CASSPAGGYGYTF. In nucleotide form, the sequence is TGTGCCAGCAGCCCCGCGGGAGGATATGGCTACACCTTC.